Following are 14 T cell receptor beta chains from one sample sequenced in a study of control samples from healthy donors and cancer patients. Sequenced by immunoSEQ multiplex PCR; TCRdb stores in-frame clones only, minus some. There are 130,000 or so clones in the sample; 94% occur only once, and around 13% lies in the top ten. The sequenced sample consisted of blood. The source is a middle-aged man in good health.

This clone has only a few counts. The V call is TRBV11-1, the J call TRBJ1-2; D ambiguous. This CDR3 is 14 amino acids long. Germline CDR1 reads SGHAT; CDR2 reads FQDESV (reference sequence). With 1 base removed from V and 4 bases from J, the gap between germline ends came to 10 bases. The DNA for the CDR3 is TGTGCCAGCAGCTTAGGCAGCATAACCTATGGCTACACCTTC. Its translation is CASSLGSITYGYTF.

J is TRBJ1-2 and V is TRBV27; D not certain. Germline V lookup: CDR1 MNHEY, CDR2 SMNVEV (reference sequence). The CDR3 spans 16 residues. V lost 6 bases, J lost 6 bases, and 23 bases lay in between. CDR3 in amino acids: CASSLLVGGLKNGYTF. For the CDR3, the DNA is TGTGCCAGCAGCTTACTCGTCGGTGGGCTGAAGAATGGCTACACCTTC.

The chain employs TRBV9 and TRBJ2-7; 7 nucleotides match TRBD1. Germline lookup yields CDR1 SGDLS and CDR2 YYNGEE. Unmatched junction bases numbered 7, after V lost 3 bases and J lost 1 base. The CDR3 has 15 amino acids. CDR3 bases: TGTGCCAGCAGCGACCAGACAGGGTTTTCCTACGAGCAGTACTTC. It yields the protein CASSDQTGFSYEQYF.

The CDR3 reads CASNPREKYQPQHF. Written as DNA, the CDR3 is TGTGCCAGCAACCCCAGGGAGAAGTATCAGCCCCAGCATTTT. The chain joins TRBV2 to TRBJ1-5, with a tentative D call TRBD1 (5 bases). V shed 7 bases and J shed 5 bases, with 15 bases lying between them. There are 14 residues in the CDR3. Germline assignment: CDR1 SNHLY and CDR2 FYNNEI.

This clone was observed a single time. This chain joins TRBV6-6 and TRBJ1-2; possibly TRBD1 for D (5 bases). Trimming shortened V by 0 bases and J by 11 bases, and 7 bases separated the two germline ends. Germline V lookup: CDR1 MNHNY, CDR2 SVGAGI (reference sequence). This CDR3 is built from 11 residues. Here the CDR3 reads CASSYSGEYTF. The DNA of the CDR3 is TGTGCCAGCAGTTACTCAGGGGAGTACACCTTC.

This clone was seen a single time. This CDR3 reads CASSQSGSSFAQHF. CDR3 DNA: TGTGCCAGCAGCCAGTCCGGGTCGTCGTTCGCCCAGCATTTT. This chain connects TRBV3-1 (or the pseudogene TRBV3-2) to TRBJ1-5; D remains unclear. CDR3 length: 14 amino acids. Trimming pared 3 bases from V and 11 bases from J, leaving 17 bases between. Germline CDR1 reads LGHDT; CDR2 reads YNNKEL (reference sequence).

The V gene is TRBV2, the J gene TRBJ2-2, with 7 bases matching TRBD1. This CDR3 contains 16 residues. From germline, CDR1 is SNHLY and CDR2 FYNNEI. J was trimmed by 4 bases and V by 3 bases; bases with no gene match: 8. CDR3 DNA sequence: TGTGCCAGCAGTGAGAGTGACAGGGCATTCACCGGGGAGCTGTTTTTT. Translated, it gives CASSESDRAFTGELFF.

CDR3 in amino acids: CASSVRSGGGNEQFF. The CDR3 DNA is TGTGCCAGCAGTGTTAGGTCAGGGGGGGGCAATGAGCAGTTCTTC. The chain joins TRBV2 to TRBJ2-1; D is possibly TRBD1 or TRBD2 (7 bases each). The germline CDR1 and CDR2 sequences are SNHLY and FYNNEI. The CDR3 runs to 15 residues. The V end lost 4 bases, the J end lost 6 bases, and 16 bases lay between the germline ends.

CDR3 nucleotide sequence: TGTGCCACCAGTGGGACACGACTAGCGAAAGGCGGGGAGCTGTTTTTT. This sequence encodes CATSGTRLAKGGELFF. The gene calls are TRBV24-1 and TRBJ2-2, with 8 bases lining up with TRBD2. The CDR3 covers 16 residues. V trimming: 5 bases; J trimming: 7 bases; junction bases outside the gene matches: 11. Germline CDR1 KGHDR, CDR2 SFDVKD.

The V call is TRBV7-2, the J call TRBJ2-3; 11 bases are a match to TRBD2. Germline V gene lookup returns CDR1 SGHTA and CDR2 FQGNSA. Unmatched junction bases numbered 9, after V lost 6 bases and J lost 4 bases. The CDR3 extends over 16 amino acids. CDR3 residues: CASRLLAGVLADTQYF. In DNA, the CDR3 is TGTGCCAGCAGATTACTAGCGGGAGTGCTGGCAGATACGCAGTATTTT.

V usage is TRBV10-3 and J usage is TRBJ1-2; no definite D call. This CDR3 is built from 14 residues. Germline V CDR1 and CDR2: ENHRY, SYGVKD. Trimming pared 0 bases from V and 2 bases from J, leaving 7 bases between. The CDR3 nucleotides read TGTGCCATCAGTGAGTCTCCAGAGAACTATGGCTACACCTTC. It translates to CAISESPENYGYTF.

The chain employs TRBV6-6 and TRBJ1-5; D unresolved. Trimming cost V 4 bases and J 6 bases, with 7 bases left between them. This CDR3 has 12 amino acids. The germline gives CDR1 MNHNY, CDR2 SVGAGI (reference sequence). The DNA for the CDR3 is TGTGCCAGCAGTTCAATACCTCAGCCCCAGCATTTT. It codes for CASSSIPQPQHF.

The rearrangement uses TRBV27 and TRBJ1-1; tentatively, D is TRBD1 (5 bases). The CDR3 has 14 amino acids. Germline V CDR1 and CDR2: MNHEY, SMNVEV (reference sequence). V lost 5 bases to trimming and J lost 5 bases, with 15 bases between them. DNA for the CDR3: TGTGCCAGCAGTCCCACGGGGGGTGGGACTGAAGCTTTCTTT. It translates to CASSPTGGGTEAFF.

The V call is TRBV24-1, the J call TRBJ1-5, with a possible D match to TRBD1 (6 bases). V dropped 7 bases and J dropped 9 bases, with 15 bases sitting between them. The V gene's germline CDR1 is KGHDR and CDR2 SFDVKD. CDR3 size: 13 residues. The CDR3 DNA sequence: TGTGCCACCAGCGGGGGGCCCCCGGGGCCCCAGCATTTT. It codes for CATSGGPPGPQHF.